One sample yielded the 5 T cell receptor beta chains listed below, sequenced in a study of technical replicates of blood from a handful of donors. Measured with immunoSEQ multiplex PCR; TCRdb has only the in-frame clones, and not every one. Among over 60,000 clones listed, around 93% were seen once. Input material: T cells isolated from PBMCs. The source is a human donor in good health.

This chain joins TRBV5-6 and TRBJ2-2, with 8 bases that match TRBD1. Germline V gives CDR1 SGHDT, CDR2 YYEEEE. V shed 4 bases and J 5 bases; nucleotides not matched to a gene: 10. The CDR3 is made up of 16 amino acids. CDR3 loop: CASSPKRTGRTGELFF. The CDR3, as DNA: TGTGCCAGCAGCCCAAAACGGACAGGGAGAACCGGGGAGCTGTTTTTT.

With regard to this clone: This sample also contains other DNA sequences that code for the same CDR3. In DNA, the CDR3 is TGTGCCAGCAGCTTCATGAACACTGAAGCTTTCTTT. Amino acids: CASSFMNTEAFF. The chain is built from TRBV7-9 and TRBJ1-1; D remains ambiguous. The length of the CDR3 is 12 residues. Germline CDR1 is SEHNR and CDR2 is FQNEAQ (reference sequence). Trimming stripped 3 bases from V and 0 bases from J, with 2 bases between.

This clone occurred once. V usage is TRBV6-1 and J usage is TRBJ2-7; 7 bases are shared with TRBD2. This CDR3 contains 15 residues. CDR1 is MNHNS, CDR2 SASEGT, per germline. With V trimmed by 2 bases and J by 3 bases, 7 bases remained unmatched. CDR3 DNA sequence: TGTGCCAGCAGTGAACGGGGGAGGGCCAGCTACGAGCAGTACTTC. Protein: CASSERGRASYEQYF.

This sequence joins TRBV5-1 and TRBJ1-1; the D is unclear. The CDR3 sequence is 15 residues long. Germline CDR1 is SGHRS and CDR2 is YFSETQ. V lost 1 base, J lost 7 bases, and 17 bases lay in between. The CDR3 protein is CASSLTLSTGNEAFF. DNA of the CDR3: TGCGCCAGCAGCTTGACCCTATCCACGGGAAATGAAGCTTTCTTT.

The gene calls are TRBV20-1 and TRBJ1-2, with TRBD1 identical over 8 bases. This CDR3 spans 11 amino acids. J gave up 7 bases and V 5 bases, and 3 bases lay outside the gene matches. Germline V gene sequence: CDR1 DFQATT, CDR2 SNEGSKA (reference sequence). The CDR3 DNA follows: TGCAGTGCTCCAGGGGGCTCTGGCTACACCTTC. Residues: CSAPGGSGYTF.